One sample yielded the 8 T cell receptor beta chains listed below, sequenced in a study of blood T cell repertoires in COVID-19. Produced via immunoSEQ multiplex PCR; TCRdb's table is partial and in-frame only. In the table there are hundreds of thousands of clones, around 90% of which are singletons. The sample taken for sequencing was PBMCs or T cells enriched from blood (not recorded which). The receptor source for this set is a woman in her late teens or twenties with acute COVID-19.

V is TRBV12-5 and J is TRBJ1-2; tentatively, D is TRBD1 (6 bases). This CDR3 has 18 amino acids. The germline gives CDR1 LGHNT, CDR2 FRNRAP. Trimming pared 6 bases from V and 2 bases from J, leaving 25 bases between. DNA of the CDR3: TGTGCTAGTGGGCCCGCTCCTCTACAGGGAATGCTGAACTATGGCTACACCTTC. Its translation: CASGPAPLQGMLNYGYTF.

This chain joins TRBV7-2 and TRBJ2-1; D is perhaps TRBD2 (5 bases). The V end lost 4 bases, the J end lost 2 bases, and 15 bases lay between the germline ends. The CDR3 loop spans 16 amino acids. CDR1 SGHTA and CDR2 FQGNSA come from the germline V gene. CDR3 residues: CASSSIVGSAYNEQFF. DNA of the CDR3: TGTGCCAGCAGCTCAATCGTTGGGAGCGCCTACAATGAGCAGTTCTTC. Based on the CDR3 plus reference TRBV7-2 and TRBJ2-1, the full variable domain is GAGVSQSPSNKVTEKGKDVELRCDPISGHTALYWYRQSLGQGLEFLIYFQGNSAPDKSGLPSDRFSAERTGGSVSTLTIQRTQQEDSAVYLCASSSIVGSAYNEQFFGPGTRLTVL.

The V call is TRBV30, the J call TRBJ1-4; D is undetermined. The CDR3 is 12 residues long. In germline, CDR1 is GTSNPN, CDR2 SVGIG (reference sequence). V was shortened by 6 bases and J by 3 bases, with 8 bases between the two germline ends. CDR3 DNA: TGTGCCTGCCAATTCCCTAATGAAAAACTGTTTTTT. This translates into CACQFPNEKLFF. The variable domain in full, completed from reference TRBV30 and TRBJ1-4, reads SQTIHQWPATLVQPVGSPLSLECTVEGTSNPNLYWYRQAAGRGLQLLFYSVGIGQISSEVPQNLSASRPQDRQFILSSKKLLLSDSGFYLCACQFPNEKLFFGSGTQLSVL.

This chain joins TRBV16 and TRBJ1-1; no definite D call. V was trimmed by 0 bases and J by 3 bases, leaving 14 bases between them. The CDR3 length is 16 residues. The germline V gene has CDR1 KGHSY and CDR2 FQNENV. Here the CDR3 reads CASSQSLVPGDTEAFF. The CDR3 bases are TGTGCCAGCAGCCAATCATTGGTGCCCGGGGACACTGAAGCTTTCTTT.

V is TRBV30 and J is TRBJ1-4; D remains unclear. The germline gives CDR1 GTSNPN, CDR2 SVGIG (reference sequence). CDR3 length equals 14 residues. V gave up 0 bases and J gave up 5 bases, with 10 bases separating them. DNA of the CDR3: TGTGCCTGGAGTGTACCGACTGTCAATGAAAAACTGTTTTTT. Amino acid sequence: CAWSVPTVNEKLFF.

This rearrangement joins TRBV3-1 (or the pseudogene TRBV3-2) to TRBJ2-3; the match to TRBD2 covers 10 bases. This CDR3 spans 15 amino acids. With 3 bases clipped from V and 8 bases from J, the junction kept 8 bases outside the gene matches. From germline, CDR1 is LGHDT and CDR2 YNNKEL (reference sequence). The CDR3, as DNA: TGTGCCAGCAGCCAGGCGGCTAGCGGGAGTATTACGCAGTATTTT. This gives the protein CASSQAASGSITQYF.

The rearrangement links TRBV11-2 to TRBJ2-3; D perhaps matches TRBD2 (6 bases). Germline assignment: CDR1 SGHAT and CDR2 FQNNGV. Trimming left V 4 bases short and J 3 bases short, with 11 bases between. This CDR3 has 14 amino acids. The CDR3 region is CASSYGGWTDTQYF. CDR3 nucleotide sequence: TGTGCCAGCAGCTACGGGGGATGGACAGATACGCAGTATTTT.

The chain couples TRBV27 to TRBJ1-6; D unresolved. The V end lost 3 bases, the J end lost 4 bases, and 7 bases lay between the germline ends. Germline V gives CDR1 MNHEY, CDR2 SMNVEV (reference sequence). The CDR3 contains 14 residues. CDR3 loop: CASSFSEYNSPLHF. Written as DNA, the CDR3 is TGTGCCAGCAGTTTTTCCGAGTATAATTCACCCCTCCACTTT.